This T cell receptor (beta chain) originates from a study of Ad26.COV2.S vaccination and SARS-CoV-2 variants. The table came from immunoSEQ multiplex PCR; TCRdb's copy has only in-frame clones and leaves some out. The table lists roughly 92,000 clones, about four fifths of them singletons. Trimming at V came to 3 bases and at J to 5 bases, leaving 8 bases not matched to a gene. The CDR3 spans 17 residues. Germline values: CDR1 LGHNA, CDR2 YSLEER. The chain links TRBV4-3 to TRBJ2-7; 15 bases are a match to TRBD2. The sequence was collected from a human donor who had recovered from COVID-19. The sample in question was peripheral blood, obtained after recovery from COVID-19. CDR3 amino acids: CASSQQWTSGRENEQYF. DNA for the CDR3: TGCGCCAGCAGCCAGCAATGGACTAGCGGGAGGGAGAACGAGCAGTACTTC.